This TCR beta chain was captured in a study of cytomegalovirus exposure and HLA in healthy donors. The PCR ran on 60 Vbeta and 13 Jbeta primers. The data were produced by immunoSEQ multiplex PCR, yet TCRdb's version contains in-frame clones alone and is incomplete. The table includes roughly 250,000 clones, about 80% detected once. The length of the CDR3 is 14 residues. J gave up 0 bases and V 10 bases, and 4 bases lay outside the gene matches. The germline CDR1 and CDR2 sequences are ENHRY and SYGVKD. Study-level points and caveats: What was likely a sequencing artifact was a cluster of highly shared sequence variants. Association of 15,000 to 20,000 TCR beta sequences with HLA alleles was found at 0.05 false discovery rate in a later analysis.

This clone was observed a single time. Antigen specificity is unknown. This clonotype originated in a girl aged 2-9 years in good health and CMV-seronegative. The genes are TRBV10-3 and TRBJ2-3; 10 bases agree with TRBD2. Sequenced sample: PBMCs. CDR3 DNA: TGTGCCACTATAGCGGGGGGCAGCACAGATACGCAGTATTTT. This gives the protein CATIAGGSTDTQYF.